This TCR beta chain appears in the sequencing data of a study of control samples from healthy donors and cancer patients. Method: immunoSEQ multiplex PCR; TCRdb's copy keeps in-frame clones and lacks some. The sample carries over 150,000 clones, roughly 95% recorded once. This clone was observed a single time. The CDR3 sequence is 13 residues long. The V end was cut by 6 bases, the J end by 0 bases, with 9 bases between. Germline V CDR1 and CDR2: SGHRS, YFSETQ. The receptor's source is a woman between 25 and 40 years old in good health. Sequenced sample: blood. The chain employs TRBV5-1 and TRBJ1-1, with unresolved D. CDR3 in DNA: TGCGCCAGCACCATTGGTATGAACACTGAAGCTTTCTTT. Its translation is CASTIGMNTEAFF.